This T cell receptor beta chain emerged from a study of shared clonotypes between healthy human individuals. Trimming pared 0 bases from V and 6 bases from J, leaving 11 bases between. CDR3 length: 14 amino acids. The germline CDR1 and CDR2 sequences are MNHEY and SVGAGI. The protocol was immunoSEQ multiplex PCR, while the TCRdb copy is restricted to in-frame clones and leaves out a portion. The table has approximately 440,000 clones, roughly 80% seen once. The chain has TRBV6-5 and TRBJ1-2; D is perhaps TRBD1 (5 bases). The sequenced sample consisted of PBMCs. The sequence derives from a woman aged 40 to 55 in good health. Some clones in this sample may be carry-over from other donors' samples. The CDR3 region has the DNA TGTGCCAGCAGTTACTCGCGCAGGGAGAATGGCTACACCTTC. As protein: CASSYSRRENGYTF.